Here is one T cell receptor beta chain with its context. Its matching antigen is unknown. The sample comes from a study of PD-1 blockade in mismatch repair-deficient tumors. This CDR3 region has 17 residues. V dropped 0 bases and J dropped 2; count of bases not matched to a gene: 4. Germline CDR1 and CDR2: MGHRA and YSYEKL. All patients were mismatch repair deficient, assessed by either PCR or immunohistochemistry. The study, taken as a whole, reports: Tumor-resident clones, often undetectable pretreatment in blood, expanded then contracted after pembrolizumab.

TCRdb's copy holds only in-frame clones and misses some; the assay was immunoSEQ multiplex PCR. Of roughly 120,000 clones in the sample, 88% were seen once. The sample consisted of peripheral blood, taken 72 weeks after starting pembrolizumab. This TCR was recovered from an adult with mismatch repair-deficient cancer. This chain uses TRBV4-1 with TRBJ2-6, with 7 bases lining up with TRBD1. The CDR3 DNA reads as TGCGCCAGCAGCCAAGAGGACAGGCTGGCTGGGGCCAACGTCCTGACTTTC. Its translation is CASSQEDRLAGANVLTF.